The 2 T cell receptor beta chains in this list originate from one sample, sequenced in a study of blood T cell repertoires in COVID-19. Method: immunoSEQ multiplex PCR; TCRdb's copy keeps in-frame clones and lacks some. The sample comprises about 300,000 clones, 86% of which are singletons, and roughly 10% rests with the top ten. The specimen was PBMCs or T cells enriched from blood (not recorded which). These receptors all come from a woman aged 18 to 35 who had recovered from COVID-19.

Turning to this clone: The same CDR3 can be traced to other DNA sequences in this sample. The chain couples TRBV28 to TRBJ2-3; 11 bases are shared with TRBD2. With 4 bases clipped from V and 3 bases from J, the junction kept 0 bases outside the gene matches. The CDR3 length is 14 residues. In germline, CDR1 is MDHEN, CDR2 SYDVKM. CDR3 bases: TGTGCCAGCAGTTCTAGCGGGAGGACAGATACGCAGTATTTT. Its translation: CASSSSGRTDTQYF.

The chain is built from TRBV21-1 and TRBJ1-5. TRBV21-1 is marked as a pseudogene. There are 19 residues in the CDR3. The CDR3 region has the DNA TGTGCCAGCAGCAAAGAGGAGGGTGTTAAGGTGGACAGCAATCAGCCCCAGCATTTT. It codes for CASSKEEGVKVDSNQPQHF.